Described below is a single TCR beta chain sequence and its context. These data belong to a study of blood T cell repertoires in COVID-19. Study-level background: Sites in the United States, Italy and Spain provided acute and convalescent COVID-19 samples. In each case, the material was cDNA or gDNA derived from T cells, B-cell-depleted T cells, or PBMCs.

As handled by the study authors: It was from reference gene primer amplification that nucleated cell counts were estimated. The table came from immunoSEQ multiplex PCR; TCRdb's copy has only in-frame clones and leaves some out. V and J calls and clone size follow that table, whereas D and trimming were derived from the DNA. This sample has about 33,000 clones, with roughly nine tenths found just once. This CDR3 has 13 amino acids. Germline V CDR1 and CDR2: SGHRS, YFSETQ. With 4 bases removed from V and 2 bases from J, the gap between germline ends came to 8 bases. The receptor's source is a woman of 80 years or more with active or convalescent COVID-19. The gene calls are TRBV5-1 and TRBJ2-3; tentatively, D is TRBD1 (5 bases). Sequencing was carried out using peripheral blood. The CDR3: CASSRGPTDTQYF. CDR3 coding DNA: TGCGCCAGCAGCAGGGGTCCCACAGATACGCAGTATTTT.